This TCR beta chain was identified in a study of T-cell reconstitution after alpha-beta-depleted transplantation in children. Trimming shortened V by 0 bases and J by 4 bases, and 8 bases separated the two germline ends. CDR1 is SGHRS, CDR2 YFSETQ, per germline. This CDR3 contains 13 residues. This clonotype was seen a handful of times. Unique molecular identifiers were incorporated during preparation of the TCRbeta library. MiXCR was run by TCRdb on the PCR reads, yielding one entry per CDR3 protein. This repertoire shows roughly 790,000 distinct CDR3 sequences, roughly 15% found once; its top ten account for approximately 5%.

V usage is TRBV5-1 and J usage is TRBJ2-7; unclear D gene. The clonotype was recovered from a male patient aged 10-17 years who had a stem cell transplant for acute lymphoblastic leukemia, so the T cells may come from the graft donor. The sample here was PBMCs, mostly from graft donor cells, taken 360 days after TCRalphabeta/CD19-depleted stem cell transplant. The CDR3 bases are TGCGCCAGCAGCTTGGCCATGAGTTACGAGCAGTACTTC. Residues: CASSLAMSYEQYF.